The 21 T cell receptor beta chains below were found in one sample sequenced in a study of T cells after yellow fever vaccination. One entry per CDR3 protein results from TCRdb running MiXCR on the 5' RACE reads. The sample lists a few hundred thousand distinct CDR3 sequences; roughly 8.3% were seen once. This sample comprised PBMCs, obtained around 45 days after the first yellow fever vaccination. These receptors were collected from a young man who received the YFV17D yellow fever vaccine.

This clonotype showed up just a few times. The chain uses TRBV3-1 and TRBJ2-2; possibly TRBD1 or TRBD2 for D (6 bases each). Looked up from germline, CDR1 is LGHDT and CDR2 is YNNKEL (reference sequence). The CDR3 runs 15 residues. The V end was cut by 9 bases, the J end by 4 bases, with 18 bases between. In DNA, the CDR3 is TGTGCCAGTACCTCGGGGGCGCGAGGCACCGGGGAGCTGTTTTTT. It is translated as CASTSGARGTGELFF.

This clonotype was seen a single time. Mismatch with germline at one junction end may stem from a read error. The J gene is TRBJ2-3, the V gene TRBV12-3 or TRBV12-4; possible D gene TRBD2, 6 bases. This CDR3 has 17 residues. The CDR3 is CASSFSSLASSTDTQFF. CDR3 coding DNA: TGTGCCAGCAGTTTTTCCTCGCTAGCGTCTAGCACAGATACGCAGTTTTTT.

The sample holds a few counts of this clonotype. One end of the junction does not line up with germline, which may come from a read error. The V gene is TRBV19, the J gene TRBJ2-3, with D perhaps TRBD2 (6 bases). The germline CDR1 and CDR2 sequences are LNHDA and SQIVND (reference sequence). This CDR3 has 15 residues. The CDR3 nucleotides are TGTGCCAGTAGACATGGGACCACTAGCACAGATACGCGGTATTTT. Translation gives CASRHGTTSTDTRYF. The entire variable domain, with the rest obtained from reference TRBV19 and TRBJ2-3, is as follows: DGGITQSPKYLFRKEGQNVTLSCEQNLNHDAMYWYRQDPGQGLRLIYYSQIVNDFQKGDIAEGYSVSREKKESFPLTVTSAQKNPTAFYLCASRHGTTSTDTRYFGPGTRLTVL.

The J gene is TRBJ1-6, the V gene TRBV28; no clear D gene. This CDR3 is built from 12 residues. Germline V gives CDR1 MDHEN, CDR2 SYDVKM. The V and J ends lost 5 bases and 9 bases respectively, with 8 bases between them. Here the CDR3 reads CASSGSGSPLHF. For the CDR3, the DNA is TGTGCCAGCAGTGGGAGCGGTTCACCCCTCCACTTT.

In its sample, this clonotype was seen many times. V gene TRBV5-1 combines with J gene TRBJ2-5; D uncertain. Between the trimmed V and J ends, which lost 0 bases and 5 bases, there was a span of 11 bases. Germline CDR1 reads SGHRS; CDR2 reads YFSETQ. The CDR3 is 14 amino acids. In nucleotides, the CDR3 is TGCGCCAGCAGCTTGGTGCCAGACGATGAGACCCAGTACTTC. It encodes CASSLVPDDETQYF.

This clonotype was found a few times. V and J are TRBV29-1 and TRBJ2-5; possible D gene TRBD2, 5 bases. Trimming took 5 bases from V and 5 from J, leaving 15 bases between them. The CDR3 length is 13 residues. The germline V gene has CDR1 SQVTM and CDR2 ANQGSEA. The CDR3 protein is CSVREGVVETQYF. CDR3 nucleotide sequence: TGCAGCGTTAGAGAGGGCGTAGTGGAGACCCAGTACTTC.

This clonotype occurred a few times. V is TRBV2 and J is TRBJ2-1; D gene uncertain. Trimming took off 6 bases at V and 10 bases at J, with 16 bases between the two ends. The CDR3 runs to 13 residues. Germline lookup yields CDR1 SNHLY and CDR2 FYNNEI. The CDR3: CASRVTTRGEQFF. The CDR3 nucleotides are TGTGCCAGCAGGGTCACCACGCGTGGGGAGCAGTTCTTC. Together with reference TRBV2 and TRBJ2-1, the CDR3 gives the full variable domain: EPEVTQTPSHQVTQMGQEVILRCVPISNHLYFYWYRQILGQKVEFLVSFYNNEISEKSEIFDDQFSVERPDGSNFTLKIRSTKLEDSAMYFCASRVTTRGEQFFGPGTRLTVL.

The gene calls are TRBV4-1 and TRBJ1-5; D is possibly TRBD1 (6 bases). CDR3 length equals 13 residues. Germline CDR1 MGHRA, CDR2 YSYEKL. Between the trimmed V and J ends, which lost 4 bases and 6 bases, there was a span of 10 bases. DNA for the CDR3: TGCGCCAGCAGCCGGAAAGGGGGTCAGCCCCAGCATTTT. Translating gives CASSRKGGQPQHF.

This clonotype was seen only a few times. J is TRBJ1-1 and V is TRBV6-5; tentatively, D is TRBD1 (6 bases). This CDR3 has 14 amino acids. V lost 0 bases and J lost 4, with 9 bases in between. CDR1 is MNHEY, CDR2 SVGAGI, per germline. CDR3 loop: CASSYSGGITEAFF. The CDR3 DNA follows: TGTGCCAGCAGTTACTCCGGGGGCATCACTGAAGCTTTCTTT.

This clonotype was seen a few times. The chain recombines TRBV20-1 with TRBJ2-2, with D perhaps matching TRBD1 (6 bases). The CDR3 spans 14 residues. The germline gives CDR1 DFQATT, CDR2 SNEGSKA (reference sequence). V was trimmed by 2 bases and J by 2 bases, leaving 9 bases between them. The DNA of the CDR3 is TGCAGTGCTAGACCGGACAGTAACACCGGGGAGCTGTTTTTT. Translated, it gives CSARPDSNTGELFF.

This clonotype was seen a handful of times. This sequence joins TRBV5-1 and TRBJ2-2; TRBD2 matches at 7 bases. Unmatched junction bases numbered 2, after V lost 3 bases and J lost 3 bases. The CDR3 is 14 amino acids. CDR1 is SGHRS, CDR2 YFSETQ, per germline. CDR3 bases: TGCGCCAGCAGCTGGACTAGTCACACCGGGGAGCTGTTTTTT. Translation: CASSWTSHTGELFF.

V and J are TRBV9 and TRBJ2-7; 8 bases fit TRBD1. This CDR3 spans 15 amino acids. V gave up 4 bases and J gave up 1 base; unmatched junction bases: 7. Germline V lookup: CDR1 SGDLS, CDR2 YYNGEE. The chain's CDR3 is CASSRTGQPSYEQYF. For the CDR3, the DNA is TGTGCCAGCAGCCGGACAGGGCAACCTTCCTACGAGCAGTACTTC.

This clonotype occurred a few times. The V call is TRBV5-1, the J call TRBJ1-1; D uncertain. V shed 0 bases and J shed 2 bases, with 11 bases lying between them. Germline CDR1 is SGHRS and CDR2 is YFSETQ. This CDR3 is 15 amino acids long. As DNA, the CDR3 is TGCGCCAGCAGCTTGGATATGGCGGCTAACACTGAAGCTTTCTTT. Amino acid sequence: CASSLDMAANTEAFF.

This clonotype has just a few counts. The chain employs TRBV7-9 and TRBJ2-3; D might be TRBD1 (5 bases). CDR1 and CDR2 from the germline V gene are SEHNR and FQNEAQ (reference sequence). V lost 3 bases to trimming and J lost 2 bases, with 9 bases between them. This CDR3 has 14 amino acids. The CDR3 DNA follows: TGTGCCAGCAGCTTTTCAGGGATCACAGATACGCAGTATTTT. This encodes CASSFSGITDTQYF.

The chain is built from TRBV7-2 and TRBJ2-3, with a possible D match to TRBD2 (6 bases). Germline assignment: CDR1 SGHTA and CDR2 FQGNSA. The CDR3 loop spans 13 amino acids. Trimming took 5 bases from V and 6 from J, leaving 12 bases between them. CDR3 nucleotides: TGTGCCAGCAGCCGGGACTGGCAGGATACGCAGTATTTT. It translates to CASSRDWQDTQYF.

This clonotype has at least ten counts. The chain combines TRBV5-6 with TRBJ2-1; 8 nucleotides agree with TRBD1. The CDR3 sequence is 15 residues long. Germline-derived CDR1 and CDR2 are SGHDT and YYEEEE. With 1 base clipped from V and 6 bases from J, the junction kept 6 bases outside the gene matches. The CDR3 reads CASSLKDRVTNEQFF. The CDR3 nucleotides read TGTGCCAGCAGCTTGAAGGACAGGGTCACCAATGAGCAGTTCTTC.

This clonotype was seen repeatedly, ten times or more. CDR3 sequence reads: CASSQSEGVYEQYV. CDR3 nucleotide sequence: TGTGCCAGCTCACAGAGCGAGGGGGTCTACGAGCAGTACGTC. The chain couples TRBV18 to TRBJ2-7; a weak D match, TRBD1 (6 bases). Germline CDR1 reads KGHSH; CDR2 reads LQKENI. The CDR3 consists of 14 residues. Trimming removed 4 bases from V and 3 bases from J, with 13 bases in between.

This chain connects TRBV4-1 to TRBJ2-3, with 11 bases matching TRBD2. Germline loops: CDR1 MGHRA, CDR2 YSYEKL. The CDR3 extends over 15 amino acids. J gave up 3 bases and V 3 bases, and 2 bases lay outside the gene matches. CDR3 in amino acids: CASSHLAGGTDTQYF. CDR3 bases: TGCGCCAGCAGCCACTTAGCGGGGGGGACAGATACGCAGTATTTT.

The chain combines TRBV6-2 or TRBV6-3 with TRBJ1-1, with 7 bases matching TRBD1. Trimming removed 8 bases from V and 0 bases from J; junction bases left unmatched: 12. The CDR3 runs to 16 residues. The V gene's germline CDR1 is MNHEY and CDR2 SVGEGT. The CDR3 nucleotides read TGTGCCAGCCACGAGAGGGGGCGATACATGAACACTGAAGCTTTCTTT. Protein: CASHERGRYMNTEAFF.

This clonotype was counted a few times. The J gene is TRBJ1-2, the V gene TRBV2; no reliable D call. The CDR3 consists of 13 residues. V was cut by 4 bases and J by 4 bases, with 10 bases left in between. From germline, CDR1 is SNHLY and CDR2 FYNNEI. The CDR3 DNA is TGTGCCAGCAGTGCGGAACTGCCCTATGGCTACACCTTC. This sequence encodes CASSAELPYGYTF.

The CDR3 loop is CASSLNQGLYEQYV. Written as DNA, the CDR3 is TGTGCCAGCAGCCTAAATCAGGGTTTGTACGAGCAGTACGTC. The gene calls are TRBV7-8 and TRBJ2-7, with a possible D match to TRBD1 (5 bases). V lost 5 bases, J lost 4 bases, and 15 bases lay in between. The CDR3 totals 14 residues. Germline values: CDR1 SGHVS, CDR2 FQNEAQ.